These 18 T cell receptor beta chains originate from one sample sequenced in a study of cytomegalovirus exposure and HLA in healthy donors. Researchers ran the PCR with 60 Vbeta and 13 Jbeta primers. The repertoire was sequenced with immunoSEQ multiplex PCR; TCRdb's copy has only in-frame clones and lacks some. The data show approximately 140,000 clones, roughly four fifths seen once. Sequenced input: PBMCs. All receptors come from a woman aged 60-75 years in good health and CMV-seronegative.

The rearrangement uses TRBV28 and TRBJ1-6; TRBD1 is a possible D gene (5 bases). V gave up 8 bases and J gave up 9 bases, with 14 bases separating them. Per germline, CDR1 MDHEN and CDR2 SYDVKM. The CDR3 has 13 residues. The CDR3 DNA sequence: TGTGCCAGCGGCACGGGGGTGGCTTCACCCCTCCACTTT. Translating gives CASGTGVASPLHF.

The chain links TRBV29-1 to TRBJ2-5, with D possibly being TRBD1 (5 bases). The DNA end is a closer match to TRBJ2-7, so the J assignment may be wrong. The germline V gene encodes CDR1 SQVTM and CDR2 ANQGSEA. The CDR3 has 12 residues. This CDR3 reads CSVRQGAYEQYF. In DNA form, the CDR3 reads TGCAGCGTCAGGCAGGGTGCCTACGAGCAGTACTTC.

The chain has TRBV9 and TRBJ2-1; 9 positions match TRBD2. This CDR3 is built from 15 residues. V shed 4 bases, J shed 8 bases, and the junction held 10 bases outside the gene matches. Germline assignment: CDR1 SGDLS and CDR2 YYNGEE. CDR3 region: CASSYLAGGIYEQFF. The CDR3 DNA sequence: TGTGCCAGCAGCTACCTGGCGGGAGGGATCTATGAGCAGTTCTTC.

This sequence joins TRBV11-2 and TRBJ2-5; 7 positions agree with TRBD1. The J segment lost 3 bases and the V segment lost 5 bases, leaving 3 bases of the junction unmatched. The CDR3 extends over 13 amino acids. The germline V gene encodes CDR1 SGHAT and CDR2 FQNNGV. CDR3 sequence (DNA): TGTGCCAGCAGCCGGGACAGAAAAGAGACCCAGTACTTC. Protein product: CASSRDRKETQYF.

This clone came up a few times. The chain links TRBV19 to TRBJ2-5; a possible D gene is TRBD1 (5 bases). This CDR3 spans 15 amino acids. Germline V gives CDR1 LNHDA, CDR2 SQIVND (reference sequence). With 2 bases removed from V and 5 bases from J, the gap between germline ends came to 15 bases. CDR3 residues: CASSISRVSLETQYF. The DNA of the CDR3 is TGTGCCAGTAGTATAAGCAGGGTGTCGTTGGAGACCCAGTACTTC.

This rearrangement joins TRBV4-1 to TRBJ1-2, with 7 positions matching TRBD1. Trimming at V came to 0 bases and at J to 4 bases, leaving 14 bases not matched to a gene. Germline lookup yields CDR1 MGHRA and CDR2 YSYEKL. This CDR3 spans 18 amino acids. The CDR3 bases are TGCGCCAGCAGCCAAGAACCTCCTCAGGGGGTGGACGGCTATGGCTACACCTTC. Residues: CASSQEPPQGVDGYGYTF.

The chain uses TRBV2 and TRBJ1-4; D may be TRBD1 (5 bases). This CDR3 is built from 14 residues. V gave up 6 bases and J gave up 8 bases, with 16 bases separating them. From germline, CDR1 is SNHLY and CDR2 FYNNEI. The CDR3 DNA follows: TGTGCCAGCAGCCTCACAGGAGTAAGCGAAAAACTGTTTTTT. Protein sequence: CASSLTGVSEKLFF. Looking up the rest from reference TRBV2 and TRBJ1-4 gives the full variable domain: EPEVTQTPSHQVTQMGQEVILRCVPISNHLYFYWYRQILGQKVEFLVSFYNNEISEKSEIFDDQFSVERPDGSNFTLKIRSTKLEDSAMYFCASSLTGVSEKLFFGSGTQLSVL.

The chain employs TRBV29-1 and TRBJ2-5, with 16 bases identical to TRBD2. The CDR3 extends over 16 amino acids. Trimming at V came to 8 bases and at J to 5 bases, leaving 11 bases not matched to a gene. Germline CDR1 is SQVTM and CDR2 is ANQGSEA. Written as DNA, the CDR3 is TGCAGCATCCCCAAGGGGGGACTAGCGGGAGGGGAGACCCAGTACTTC. Translated: CSIPKGGLAGGETQYF.

This clone showed up just a few times. This chain links TRBV7-8 with TRBJ2-5; 11 nucleotides match TRBD2. J gave up 2 bases and V 6 bases, and 8 bases lay outside the gene matches. Germline assignment: CDR1 SGHVS and CDR2 FQNEAQ. CDR3 length equals 16 residues. In DNA, the CDR3 is TGTGCCAGCAGTACTACCGGGACTAGCGGACAAGAGACCCAGTACTTC. Protein sequence: CASSTTGTSGQETQYF.

The gene calls are TRBV6-5 and TRBJ1-2; perhaps TRBD1 as D (5 bases). From germline, CDR1 is MNHEY and CDR2 SVGAGI. Deletions cut 6 bases from V and 4 bases from J, with 15 bases between. The CDR3 extends over 14 amino acids. The CDR3 protein is CASSPGLGGYGYTF. CDR3 DNA sequence: TGTGCCAGCAGCCCAGGGCTTGGTGGCTATGGCTACACCTTC.

This clone was seen more than once but under ten times. J is TRBJ2-3 and V is TRBV28; TRBD2 agrees at 9 bases. J gave up 1 base and V 1 base, and 6 bases lay outside the gene matches. The V gene's germline CDR1 is MDHEN and CDR2 SYDVKM. The CDR3 contains 17 residues. CDR3 protein: CASSLLLAGTRTDTQYF. The CDR3 nucleotides read TGTGCCAGCAGTTTATTGCTAGCGGGGACCCGCACAGATACGCAGTATTTT.

The chain uses TRBV30 and TRBJ1-4; D possibly corresponds to TRBD1 (5 bases). The CDR3 contains 14 residues. The V end was cut by 1 base, the J end by 5 bases, with 11 bases between. Germline CDR1 and CDR2: GTSNPN and SVGIG (reference sequence). CDR3 loop: CAWSGGDSNEKLFF. The CDR3 bases are TGTGCCTGGAGTGGGGGGGACTCGAATGAAAAACTGTTTTTT.

The J gene is TRBJ1-2, the V gene TRBV19; 7 positions agree with TRBD1. With 3 bases clipped from V and 5 bases from J, the junction kept 3 bases outside the gene matches. This CDR3 has 13 residues. Per the germline V gene, CDR1 is LNHDA and CDR2 is SQIVND (reference sequence). Written as DNA, the CDR3 is TGTGCCAGTAGTATTCGGGGACAGTATGGCTACACCTTC. This encodes CASSIRGQYGYTF.

The chain combines TRBV28 with TRBJ2-5; tentatively, D is TRBD1 (6 bases). Between the trimmed V and J ends, which lost 2 bases and 4 bases, there was a span of 17 bases. Germline V gives CDR1 MDHEN, CDR2 SYDVKM. This CDR3 spans 16 amino acids. CDR3 in amino acids: CASSLRGTGIGETQYF. CDR3 DNA: TGTGCCAGCAGTTTAAGGGGGACGGGGATCGGAGAGACCCAGTACTTC.

This clone was seen more than once but under ten times. Here the CDR3 reads CASSSGTSGNYEQYF. In nucleotides, the CDR3 is TGTGCCAGCAGTTCTGGGACTAGCGGGAACTACGAGCAGTACTTC. The chain employs TRBV28 and TRBJ2-7; 13 bases are shared with TRBD2. This CDR3 region has 15 residues. V trimming: 4 bases; J trimming: 3 bases; junction bases outside the gene matches: 3. CDR1 is MDHEN, CDR2 SYDVKM, per germline.

The genes are TRBV5-5 and TRBJ1-1, with D possibly being TRBD1 (6 bases). V was trimmed by 4 bases and J by 1 base, leaving 14 bases between them. This CDR3 region has 15 residues. Germline V CDR1 and CDR2: SGHKS, YYEKEE (reference sequence). CDR3 amino acids: CASSLWGQENTEAFF. The CDR3 DNA is TGTGCCAGCAGCCTGTGGGGACAAGAGAACACTGAAGCTTTCTTT. Full variable domain (remainder filled in from reference TRBV5-5 and TRBJ1-1): DAGVTQSPTHLIKTRGQQVTLRCSPISGHKSVSWYQQVLGQGPQFIFQYYEKEERGRGNFPDRFSARQFPNYSSELNVNALLLGDSALYLCASSLWGQENTEAFFGQGTRLTVV.

Note on this clone: Its ends do not fully match the called genes, so a read error is possible. The rearrangement joins TRBV7-7 to TRBJ2-1; TRBD1 might be the D (5 bases). The CDR3 consists of 16 residues. Germline V gene lookup returns CDR1 SSHAT and CDR2 FNYEAQ (reference sequence). The CDR3 protein is CASSPQGAASYNEQFF. The CDR3 bases are TGTGCTAGCAGCCCTCAGGGCGCCGCCTCCTACAATGAGCAGTTCTTC.

This chain connects TRBV13 to TRBJ2-1; possibly TRBD2 for D (5 bases). There are 14 residues in the CDR3. The V gene lost 7 bases and the J gene lost 0 bases, with 10 bases spanning the gap. Germline V gene data show CDR1 as PRHDT and CDR2 as FYEKMQ (reference sequence). The CDR3 loop is CASKRGSSYNEQFF. The CDR3 DNA sequence: TGTGCCAGCAAGCGCGGGTCCTCCTACAATGAGCAGTTCTTC.